The next 5 T cell receptor beta chains were all read from a single sample in a study of T cell responses to AZD1222 COVID-19 vaccine. This table comes from immunoSEQ multiplex PCR, and its TCRdb copy is limited to in-frame clones, with some not included. Among about 120,000 clones, 80% to 95% were seen once, and the ten largest hold 14% to 15%. Sample: peripheral blood, taken on day 0 of AZD1222 vaccination. The receptors were sampled from an adult in good health.

The gene calls are TRBV28 and TRBJ1-4; D not resolved. Deletions cut 5 bases from V and 10 bases from J, with 17 bases between. Germline CDR1 and CDR2: MDHEN and SYDVKM. The length of the CDR3 is 14 residues. The CDR3 DNA reads TGTGCCAGCAGTCCTCAAACCGCGGGAGGAAAACTGTTTTTT. As protein: CASSPQTAGGKLFF.

CDR3 sequence (DNA): TGTGCCAGCAGTTCGACAGGGGACACAGATACGCAGTATTTT. It specifies CASSSTGDTDTQYF. The rearrangement joins TRBV6-2 or TRBV6-3 to TRBJ2-3; 8 nucleotides match TRBD1. Germline loops: CDR1 MNHEY, CDR2 SVGEGT. Germline trimming cut 4 bases from V and 2 bases from J; bases unmatched to any gene: 2. This CDR3 is built from 14 residues.

V gene TRBV7-2 combines with J gene TRBJ2-2; 10 nucleotides line up with TRBD2. Germline lookup yields CDR1 SGHTA and CDR2 FQGNSA. This CDR3 has 17 residues. V was pared by 4 bases and J by 4 bases, with 9 bases of the junction left unmatched. DNA of the CDR3: TGTGCCAGCAGCTCCCGAACTAGCGGGATGGGCACCGGGGAGCTGTTTTTT. Translated: CASSSRTSGMGTGELFF.

The chain couples TRBV7-2 to TRBJ1-2; no definite D call. Germline values: CDR1 SGHTA, CDR2 FQGNSA. CDR3 length: 15 amino acids. Trimming removed 7 bases at V and 2 bases at J, with 17 bases between. The CDR3 coding sequence is TGTGCCAGCACTCTCCACGGTCAGAGAAACTATGGCTACACCTTC. Amino acids: CASTLHGQRNYGYTF.

This clone was seen only once. Mismatch with germline at one junction end may stem from a read error. This chain uses TRBV27 with TRBJ2-7, with TRBD2 matching 13 bases. The germline V gene encodes CDR1 MNHEY and CDR2 SMNVEV (reference sequence). The CDR3 runs 13 residues. The CDR3 here is CASSLWGLAGLVF. CDR3 nucleotides: TGTGCCAGCAGTTTATGGGGACTAGCGGGGTTGGTTTTC.